A selection of T cell receptor beta chains follows, all from one sample in a study of T cell changes during pregnancy in multiple sclerosis. The method was immunoSEQ multiplex PCR; TCRdb's version includes in-frame clones alone and lacks a portion of them. The repertoire holds approximately 69,000 clones, with roughly 94% as singletons. The starting material was peripheral blood, obtained in the third trimester of pregnancy. These receptors came from a female donor with multiple sclerosis, enrolled in a pregnancy study. The CDR3 runs from the conserved cysteine through the conserved F or W.

j_call v_call cdr3_aa
TRBJ2-7 TRBV19 CASSRIQGATPYEQYF
TRBJ2-1 TRBV12-5 CASGPVLGQGANEQFF
TRBJ2-3 TRBV5-4 CASSFTGTSYLDTQYF
TRBJ2-3 TRBV30 CAWTKTNGVTDTQYF
TRBJ1-5 TRBV7-9 CASSLGQGASNQPQHF
TRBJ2-3 TRBV4-1 CASSQFTQYTDTQYF
TRBJ1-2 TRBV5-4 CASSLPGQGWGYTF
TRBJ2-2 TRBV25-1 CASSELGGGLPNTGELFF
TRBJ2-1 TRBV9 CASSERGSSYNEQFF
TRBJ2-1 TRBV5-1 CASSLAEGRDEQFF
TRBJ2-5 TRBV11-2 CASSLLRASQETQYF
TRBJ1-5 TRBV19 CASSPRGQGPVNQPQHF
TRBJ2-5 TRBV7-2 CASTTTSGAQETQYF
TRBJ1-1 TRBV25-1 CASSELAFEAEAFF
TRBJ2-5 TRBV5-4 CASSLLQIAGGLWETQYF
TRBJ1-2 TRBV30 CAWSVPLLRNYGYTF
TRBJ2-3 TRBV4-3 CASSQGGTGGRGTQYF
TRBJ2-2 TRBV25-1 CASSEGQTPNTGELFF